One and the same sample provided the 2 T cell receptor beta chains below, sequenced in a study of siplizumab effects on memory and regulatory T cells. The method was immunoSEQ multiplex PCR; TCRdb's version includes in-frame clones alone and lacks a portion of them. The table shows 55,000 to 80,000 clones, with 70% to 85% occurring only once. Sequencing was performed on memory CD4+ T cells sorted from blood. The origin of the receptors is a human donor in good health.

The chain couples TRBV7-9 to TRBJ1-2; D ambiguous. Germline V gene lookup returns CDR1 SEHNR and CDR2 FQNEAQ (reference sequence). V was cut by 3 bases and J by 4 bases, with 9 bases left in between. The CDR3 runs 13 residues. This chain's CDR3 is CASSFPITYGYTF. CDR3 coding DNA: TGTGCCAGCAGCTTCCCAATTACCTATGGCTACACCTTC.

V and J are TRBV7-9 and TRBJ2-1; TRBD1 matches 10 bases. This CDR3 has 16 residues. Germline V CDR1 and CDR2: SEHNR, FQNEAQ (reference sequence). Unmatched junction bases numbered 11, after V lost 5 bases and J lost 7 bases. CDR3 amino acids: CASSPTYSGQGNEQFF. The CDR3 nucleotides read TGTGCCAGCAGCCCCACTTATTCGGGACAGGGGAATGAGCAGTTCTTC. Full variable domain (outside the CDR3, taken from reference TRBV7-9 and TRBJ2-1): DTGVSQNPRHKITKRGQNVTFRCDPISEHNRLYWYRQTLGQGPEFLTYFQNEAQLEKSRLLSDRFSAERPKGSFSTLEIQRTEQGDSAMYLCASSPTYSGQGNEQFFGPGTRLTVL.